The source of this T cell receptor (beta chain) is a study of sequential checkpoint blockade in melanoma. Study at large: Both treatment sequences were followed by maintenance nivolumab.

The CDR3 is made up of 17 amino acids. The germline CDR1 and CDR2 sequences are SGHRS and YFSETQ. V lost 3 bases, J lost 1 base, and 9 bases stayed unmatched. Treatment noted: randomized to nivolumab then ipilimumab (arm A) or the reverse (arm B). No patient had prior DNA-damaging chemotherapy. Only in-frame clones appear in the TCRdb table, and some are missing; sequencing was by immunoSEQ multiplex PCR. The sample gives fewer than 25,000 clones, nearly 70% of which show up once; under 20% is in the top ten. The TCR originated in a human donor with melanoma. The sample consisted of CD8+ T cells sorted from blood (inferred from file names), taken from a patient given nivolumab and ipilimumab in sequence. The chain is built from TRBV5-1 and TRBJ2-2; TRBD1 aligns across 7 bases. The CDR3 region is CASSSDRARQNTGELFF. Written as DNA, the CDR3 is TGCGCCAGCAGCTCCGACAGGGCCAGACAGAACACCGGGGAGCTGTTTTTT.